The next 27 T cell receptor beta chains were all read from a single sample in a study of memory CD4+ T cells and cytomegalovirus serostatus. Generated by immunoSEQ multiplex PCR, the TCRdb table keeps only in-frame clones and is missing some. The data contain 35,000 to 50,000 clones, 79% of them singletons. The sort gate was single viable CD3+CD4+CD8-CD45RO+ cells for memory CD4+ T cells. The sequenced material came from memory CD4+ T cells from blood. The receptors shown here come from an adult in good health and CMV-seronegative.

J is TRBJ2-7 and V is TRBV9; D possibly uses TRBD1 or TRBD2 (5 bases each). The CDR3 has 14 residues. Trimming removed 0 bases from V and 7 bases from J, with 14 bases in between. Germline V lookup: CDR1 SGDLS, CDR2 YYNGEE. The CDR3 DNA follows: TGTGCCAGCAGCGTAGGGGGACCGACGCGGGAGCAGTACTTC. This translates into CASSVGGPTREQYF.

The rearrangement joins TRBV7-4 to TRBJ2-3; D is perhaps TRBD2 (5 bases). The germline gives CDR1 SGHVT, CDR2 SQSDAQ. Trimming shortened V by 1 base and J by 1 base, and 9 bases separated the two germline ends. The CDR3 loop spans 15 amino acids. The CDR3 nucleotides are TGTGCCAGCAGCTTAGGAATTAGCGGCACAGATACGCAGTATTTT. Translation gives CASSLGISGTDTQYF.

This chain joins TRBV7-2 and TRBJ2-3, with TRBD2 matching over 12 bases. Per the germline V gene, CDR1 is SGHTA and CDR2 is FQGNSA. Trimming took 4 bases from V and 8 from J; bases not matched to a gene: 7. The CDR3 spans 15 residues. The CDR3 coding sequence is TGTGCCAGCAGCTATCCGACTAGCGGGAGCGGTACGCAGTATTTT. Its protein product is CASSYPTSGSGTQYF.

The rearrangement links TRBV7-2 to TRBJ2-7, with TRBD1 matching over 7 bases. V was clipped by 5 bases and J by 2 bases; unmatched bases: 6. Germline V gene lookup returns CDR1 SGHTA and CDR2 FQGNSA. This CDR3 contains 14 residues. The CDR3 DNA sequence: TGTGCCAGCAGCATAAGACAGGGCCCCTACGAGCAGTACTTC. Translated, it gives CASSIRQGPYEQYF.

In nucleotides, the CDR3 is TGTGCCAGCAGTATCCAAGGGGCCCCCAGGGGCGAGCAGTACTTC. Its protein product is CASSIQGAPRGEQYF. The V call is TRBV2, the J call TRBJ2-7; maybe TRBD1 (6 bases). With 5 bases removed from V and 6 bases from J, the gap between germline ends came to 20 bases. Germline CDR1 reads SNHLY; CDR2 reads FYNNEI. The CDR3 runs 15 residues.

V is TRBV5-1 and J is TRBJ1-3; D is ambiguous. Germline V gene sequence: CDR1 SGHRS, CDR2 YFSETQ. This CDR3 has 15 residues. Trimming removed 0 bases from V and 2 bases from J, with 9 bases in between. CDR3 amino acids: CASSLEQGPGNTIYF. Written as DNA, the CDR3 is TGCGCCAGCAGCTTGGAGCAAGGTCCTGGAAACACCATATATTTT.

This clone was seen once. The rearrangement links TRBV7-2 to TRBJ2-1; 11 bases agree with TRBD1. V was clipped by 5 bases and J by 4 bases; unmatched bases: 4. The CDR3 is 15 residues long. The germline V gene has CDR1 SGHTA and CDR2 FQGNSA. CDR3: CASSPGQGEYNEQFF. The CDR3 DNA is TGTGCCAGCAGCCCGGGACAGGGGGAATACAATGAGCAGTTCTTC.

The V call is TRBV5-6, the J call TRBJ2-1; D remains unclear. The CDR3 is 15 amino acids. Trimming removed 1 base from V and 0 bases from J, with 8 bases in between. Germline V gives CDR1 SGHDT, CDR2 YYEEEE. CDR3 loop: CASSLLSSSYNEQFF. The CDR3 DNA is TGTGCCAGCAGCTTGCTTAGCAGCTCCTACAATGAGCAGTTCTTC.

This clone has a handful of counts. V usage is TRBV2 and J usage is TRBJ2-3; 7 bases are a match to TRBD2. Germline CDR1 reads SNHLY; CDR2 reads FYNNEI. V lost 6 bases to trimming and J lost 4 bases; unmatched junction nucleotides: 10. This CDR3 has 15 amino acids. The CDR3 protein is CASRGGTIGADTQYF. The CDR3 DNA reads as TGTGCCAGCAGGGGGGGGACTATCGGGGCAGATACGCAGTATTTT.

The chain recombines TRBV5-6 with TRBJ2-7, with 7 positions matching TRBD1. The CDR3 sequence is 15 residues long. CDR1 SGHDT and CDR2 YYEEEE come from the germline V gene. Losses at the gene ends were 1 base for V and 7 bases for J; bases not matched to a gene: 11. The CDR3 DNA reads as TGTGCCAGCAGCTTGTTGGGACAGACTTCTCTGGAGCAGTACTTC. As protein: CASSLLGQTSLEQYF.

The rearrangement links TRBV7-2 to TRBJ2-1; D call uncertain. This CDR3 spans 15 amino acids. Trimming cost V 5 bases and J 5 bases, with 16 bases left between them. Germline lookup yields CDR1 SGHTA and CDR2 FQGNSA. CDR3 sequence (DNA): TGTGCCAGCAGCCCAATGGCGACTCGAGACAATGAGCAGTTCTTC. The encoded protein is CASSPMATRDNEQFF. Based on the CDR3 plus reference TRBV7-2 and TRBJ2-1, the full variable domain is GAGVSQSPSNKVTEKGKDVELRCDPISGHTALYWYRQSLGQGLEFLIYFQGNSAPDKSGLPSDRFSAERTGGSVSTLTIQRTQQEDSAVYLCASSPMATRDNEQFFGPGTRLTVL.

V gene TRBV5-6 combines with J gene TRBJ2-7, with TRBD1 as a possible D gene (5 bases). The germline V gene has CDR1 SGHDT and CDR2 YYEEEE. The V and J ends lost 0 bases and 2 bases respectively, with 9 bases between them. The CDR3 consists of 14 residues. The CDR3 here is CASSLGRATYEQYF. CDR3 nucleotides: TGTGCCAGCAGCTTGGGCAGGGCCACCTACGAGCAGTACTTC.

The rearrangement uses TRBV4-2 and TRBJ1-3, with D uncertain. Germline V CDR1 and CDR2: LGHNA, YNFKEQ. Trimming pared 0 bases from V and 4 bases from J, leaving 19 bases between. The CDR3 is 18 amino acids. The DNA of the CDR3 is TGTGCCAGCAGCCAAGATCTTCCGGCGCCTGCAGGAGGAAACACCATATATTTT. Encoded protein: CASSQDLPAPAGGNTIYF.

J is TRBJ1-1 and V is TRBV19; D remains unclear. The CDR3 consists of 12 residues. Germline loops: CDR1 LNHDA, CDR2 SQIVND (reference sequence). Trimming pared 7 bases from V and 3 bases from J, leaving 9 bases between. The DNA for the CDR3 is TGTGCCAGTAACGGGGTGTACACTGAAGCTTTCTTT. Protein: CASNGVYTEAFF.

Of note for this clone: Within the sample, other DNA sequences also encode this same CDR3. The chain links TRBV4-1 to TRBJ1-5; D is uncertain. The germline V gene has CDR1 MGHRA and CDR2 YSYEKL. Trimming took off 0 bases at V and 2 bases at J, with 14 bases between the two ends. This CDR3 has 17 residues. Here the CDR3 reads CASSQDPGPSGNQPQHF. CDR3 nucleotide sequence: TGCGCCAGCAGCCAAGATCCAGGACCGAGCGGCAATCAGCCCCAGCATTTT.

CDR3 amino acids: CASGLESTRLNEQFF. CDR3 nucleotide sequence: TGTGCTAGTGGTTTGGAAAGCACCCGTCTGAATGAGCAGTTCTTC. The V call is TRBV12-5, the J call TRBJ2-1; D gene ambiguous. Trimming stripped 1 base from V and 7 bases from J, with 14 bases between. Per germline, CDR1 LGHNT and CDR2 FRNRAP. This CDR3 region has 15 residues. Variable domain in full (rest from reference TRBV12-5 and TRBJ2-1): DARVTQTPRHKVTEMGQEVTMRCQPILGHNTVFWYRQTMMQGLELLAYFRNRAPLDDSGMPKDRFSAEMPDATLATLKIQPSEPRDSAVYFCASGLESTRLNEQFFGPGTRLTVL.

In this sample, this clone turned up once. Other DNA sequences in this sample translate to the same CDR3. The chain joins TRBV7-2 to TRBJ2-7; D not certain. The CDR3 sequence is 12 residues long. Germline CDR1 reads SGHTA; CDR2 reads FQGNSA. The V and J ends lost 1 base and 2 bases respectively, with 3 bases between them. CDR3 DNA: TGTGCCAGCAGCTTAGGGGCCTACGAGCAGTACTTC. It translates to CASSLGAYEQYF. The full variable domain, rest sourced from reference TRBV7-2 and TRBJ2-7, is GAGVSQSPSNKVTEKGKDVELRCDPISGHTALYWYRQSLGQGLEFLIYFQGNSAPDKSGLPSDRFSAERTGGSVSTLTIQRTQQEDSAVYLCASSLGAYEQYFGPGTRLTVT.

The rearrangement uses TRBV14 and TRBJ1-2, with 11 bases fitting TRBD1. The CDR3 loop spans 15 amino acids. Germline trimming cut 5 bases from V and 5 bases from J; bases unmatched to any gene: 7. Germline loops: CDR1 SGHDN, CDR2 FVKESK. In DNA form, the CDR3 reads TGTGCCAGCAGCGCCGGACAGGGGGCATGGTATGGCTACACCTTC. This translates into CASSAGQGAWYGYTF.

This clone was found a few times. The chain is built from TRBV27 and TRBJ2-1; 11 bases are shared with TRBD2. V was clipped by 3 bases and J by 3 bases; unmatched bases: 10. The CDR3 totals 18 residues. Germline V gene lookup returns CDR1 MNHEY and CDR2 SMNVEV (reference sequence). The CDR3: CASSFDGTSGTRYNEQFF. CDR3 in DNA: TGTGCCAGCAGTTTCGATGGGACTAGCGGAACCCGCTACAATGAGCAGTTCTTC.

This sequence joins TRBV29-1 and TRBJ2-1, with 15 bases fitting TRBD2. The CDR3 covers 13 residues. Looked up from germline, CDR1 is SQVTM and CDR2 is ANQGSEA. V dropped 7 bases and J dropped 9; count of bases not matched to a gene: 4. The CDR3 reads CSAGLAGGVEQFF. The CDR3 region has the DNA TGCAGCGCCGGACTAGCGGGAGGGGTTGAGCAGTTCTTC.

The chain employs TRBV5-4 and TRBJ2-1, with 12 bases that match TRBD2. The CDR3 is 17 amino acids. Germline loops: CDR1 SGHNT, CDR2 YYREEE (reference sequence). The J segment lost 3 bases and the V segment lost 3 bases, leaving 7 bases of the junction unmatched. The CDR3 sequence: CASSSGTSGRIYNEQFF. The CDR3 DNA reads TGTGCCAGCAGCTCTGGGACTAGCGGGCGAATCTACAATGAGCAGTTCTTC.

The CDR3 reads CATSREASGSDGQYF. The CDR3 DNA reads TGTGCCACCAGCAGAGAGGCTAGCGGGAGTGACGGGCAGTACTTC. This chain uses TRBV15 with TRBJ2-7; 10 bases line up with TRBD2. The CDR3 loop spans 15 amino acids. V gave up 0 bases and J gave up 9 bases; unmatched junction bases: 8. Germline CDR1 is LNHNV and CDR2 is YYDKDF (reference sequence).

CDR3 sequence (DNA): TGCAGTGCCAATCTAAACGGGGAGCTGTTTTTT. This encodes CSANLNGELFF. The chain recombines TRBV20-1 with TRBJ2-2; D not resolved. The CDR3 covers 11 residues. Deletions cut 6 bases from V and 7 bases from J, with 9 bases between. CDR1 is DFQATT, CDR2 SNEGSKA, per germline (reference sequence).

The chain carries TRBV7-2 and TRBJ2-5, with 9 nucleotides matching TRBD2. The CDR3 contains 17 residues. Germline CDR1 reads SGHTA; CDR2 reads FQGNSA. V lost 4 bases and J lost 5; bases outside the gene matches: 14. The CDR3 region has the DNA TGTGCCAGCAGCTCCCATGGGACTAGCCGCCTCGGGGAGACCCAGTACTTC. Amino acid sequence: CASSSHGTSRLGETQYF.

V usage is TRBV7-9 and J usage is TRBJ1-1, with 8 bases aligning to TRBD1. Trimming took 6 bases from V and 3 from J; bases not matched to a gene: 9. Germline values: CDR1 SEHNR, CDR2 FQNEAQ (reference sequence). CDR3 length: 15 amino acids. The CDR3 protein is CASSRTGTLDTEAFF. CDR3 in DNA: TGTGCCAGCAGTCGGACAGGGACGTTGGACACTGAAGCTTTCTTT.

This clone counts as medium-sized (0.01 to 0.1%). The chain carries TRBV6-5 and TRBJ1-1; D is uncertain. V lost 2 bases and J lost 3, with 16 bases in between. The CDR3 is made up of 16 amino acids. Germline CDR1 reads MNHEY; CDR2 reads SVGAGI. The CDR3: CASSYAGNPRDTEAFF. The CDR3 region has the DNA TGTGCCAGCAGTTACGCCGGGAACCCCCGAGACACTGAAGCTTTCTTT.

This clone was found a few times. V and J are TRBV5-1 and TRBJ1-4, with 8 nucleotides matching TRBD1. Germline V gives CDR1 SGHRS, CDR2 YFSETQ. V trimming: 2 bases; J trimming: 8 bases; junction bases outside the gene matches: 8. The CDR3 has 15 residues. The CDR3 bases are TGCGCCAGCAGCTTCGGACAGGGTAGATCAGAAAAACTGTTTTTT. It is translated as CASSFGQGRSEKLFF.